The following is a T cell receptor beta chain sequence with its context. The data derive from a study of blood T cell repertoires in COVID-19. Study as a whole: The United States, Italy and Spain provided the acute and convalescent COVID-19 samples. From T cells, B-cell-depleted T cells, or PBMCs came the material, which was cDNA or gDNA.

As processed by the authors: The assay estimated nucleated cells by amplifying reference gene primers. Profiled with immunoSEQ multiplex PCR; TCRdb holds only in-frame clones, not every one. From that table come the V and J calls and clone size; the DNA was used to work out D and trimming. The repertoire includes some 200,000 clones, about 85% of them detected once, and approximately 12% sits in the top ten. CDR1 SGHNT and CDR2 YENEEA come from the germline V gene. The junction had 15 bases not matched to a gene; V was cut back by 4 bases and J by 4 bases. The CDR3 is made up of 17 amino acids. This receptor was obtained from a woman aged 18-29 years who had recovered from COVID-19. The sequencing input was peripheral blood. The gene calls are TRBV11-3 and TRBJ2-5; TRBD2 aligns across 7 bases. CDR3 region: CASSSIVAAGVRETQYF. The CDR3 nucleotides read TGTGCCAGCAGCTCAATCGTGGCGGCGGGAGTACGAGAGACCCAGTACTTC.